A selection of T cell receptor beta chains follows, all from one sample in a study of blood T cell repertoires in COVID-19. Method: immunoSEQ multiplex PCR; TCRdb's copy keeps in-frame clones and lacks some. The sample shows about 380,000 clones, around 89% of them seen only once. Sequencing was performed on peripheral blood. These receptor sequences come from a man in his forties or fifties with acute or convalescent COVID-19. Both conserved end residues are trimmed from each CDR3.

v_call	j_call	cdr3_aa
TRBV9	TRBJ2-3	ASSVDLARSTDTQY
TRBV9	TRBJ1-3	ASSGISGNTIY
TRBV30	TRBJ1-1	AWSLGQGESTEAF
TRBV5-6	TRBJ2-7	ASSLLGQAREQY
TRBV23-1	TRBJ1-2	ASSGSTDRIPGYT
TRBV25-1	TRBJ2-2	ASKVEGDTGELF
TRBV14	TRBJ2-3	ASSPAPQGTQY
TRBV19	TRBJ2-5	ASSIHRTGGDETQY
TRBV19	TRBJ1-1	ATRGVGETEAF
TRBV10-3	TRBJ1-3	AISEGGMGNTIY
TRBV3-1/TRBV3-2	TRBJ1-1	ASSPIPTGGTEAF
TRBV29-1	TRBJ1-2	SVSGTGDYGYT
TRBV2	TRBJ1-3	ASRVPPGQGSRGNTIY
TRBV30	TRBJ2-4	AWGLERLKNIQY
TRBV7-3	TRBJ2-5	ASSLGPSQETQY
TRBV9	TRBJ2-3	ASSSRTSGVGDTQY
TRBV5-6	TRBJ1-6	ASSPGAGGDSSYNSPLH
TRBV10-3	TRBJ2-7	AIMEPSGYSSSYEQY
TRBV5-1	TRBJ1-4	ASSGEVYSTNEKLF
TRBV19	TRBJ2-7	ASSIGLAHEQY
TRBV6-5	TRBJ1-3	ASSTGGNTIY
TRBV7-2	TRBJ2-1	ASSLAGTSGWSSYNEQF
TRBV2	TRBJ2-5	ASKRGAGVQETQY
TRBV15	TRBJ1-4	ATSIERPGAAGWEKLF
TRBV29-1	TRBJ1-5	SVTKGADQPQH
TRBV6-2/TRBV6-3	TRBJ2-7	ASSYGGQGDAYEQY
TRBV6-5	TRBJ1-6	ASSYSSNSPLH
TRBV6-5	TRBJ1-5	ASTRGSDQPQH
TRBV6-5	TRBJ2-5	ASSYQGGRQETQY
TRBV6-6	TRBJ2-7	ASSKLREGHEQY
TRBV3-1/TRBV3-2	TRBJ2-7	ASSQVAESSYEQY
TRBV7-9	TRBJ2-5	ASRIGLAGQETQY
TRBV11-2	TRBJ1-2	ASSLQSGSYGYT
TRBV12-3/TRBV12-4	TRBJ2-5	ASRTGVVETQY
TRBV7-3	TRBJ2-1	ASSSALGTGYNEQF
TRBV6-5	TRBJ2-1	ASIGWERERNEQF
TRBV27	TRBJ2-7	ASTSPGQGSYEQY
TRBV27	TRBJ1-5	ASSLGRGGNQPQH
TRBV10-3	TRBJ2-5	AISESTSGAGYQETQY
TRBV7-2	TRBJ2-2	ASSPGPANTGELF
TRBV27	TRBJ2-1	ASSFTRQYNEQF
TRBV27	TRBJ2-1	ASSFTRSYNEQF
TRBV10-3	TRBJ2-1	AISALAGQNNEQF
TRBV9	TRBJ1-1	ASSVGGARGNTEAF
TRBV12-3/TRBV12-4	TRBJ1-5	ASSLSAGRPQH
TRBV28	TRBJ2-3	ASRLAGRWDTQY
TRBV18	TRBJ1-5	ASSPPDRREPQH
TRBV9	TRBJ2-7	ASSAKGIAAYEQY
TRBV5-1	TRBJ2-2	ASSLQASGAPGELF
TRBV28	TRBJ1-1	ASIPPLGRNTEAF